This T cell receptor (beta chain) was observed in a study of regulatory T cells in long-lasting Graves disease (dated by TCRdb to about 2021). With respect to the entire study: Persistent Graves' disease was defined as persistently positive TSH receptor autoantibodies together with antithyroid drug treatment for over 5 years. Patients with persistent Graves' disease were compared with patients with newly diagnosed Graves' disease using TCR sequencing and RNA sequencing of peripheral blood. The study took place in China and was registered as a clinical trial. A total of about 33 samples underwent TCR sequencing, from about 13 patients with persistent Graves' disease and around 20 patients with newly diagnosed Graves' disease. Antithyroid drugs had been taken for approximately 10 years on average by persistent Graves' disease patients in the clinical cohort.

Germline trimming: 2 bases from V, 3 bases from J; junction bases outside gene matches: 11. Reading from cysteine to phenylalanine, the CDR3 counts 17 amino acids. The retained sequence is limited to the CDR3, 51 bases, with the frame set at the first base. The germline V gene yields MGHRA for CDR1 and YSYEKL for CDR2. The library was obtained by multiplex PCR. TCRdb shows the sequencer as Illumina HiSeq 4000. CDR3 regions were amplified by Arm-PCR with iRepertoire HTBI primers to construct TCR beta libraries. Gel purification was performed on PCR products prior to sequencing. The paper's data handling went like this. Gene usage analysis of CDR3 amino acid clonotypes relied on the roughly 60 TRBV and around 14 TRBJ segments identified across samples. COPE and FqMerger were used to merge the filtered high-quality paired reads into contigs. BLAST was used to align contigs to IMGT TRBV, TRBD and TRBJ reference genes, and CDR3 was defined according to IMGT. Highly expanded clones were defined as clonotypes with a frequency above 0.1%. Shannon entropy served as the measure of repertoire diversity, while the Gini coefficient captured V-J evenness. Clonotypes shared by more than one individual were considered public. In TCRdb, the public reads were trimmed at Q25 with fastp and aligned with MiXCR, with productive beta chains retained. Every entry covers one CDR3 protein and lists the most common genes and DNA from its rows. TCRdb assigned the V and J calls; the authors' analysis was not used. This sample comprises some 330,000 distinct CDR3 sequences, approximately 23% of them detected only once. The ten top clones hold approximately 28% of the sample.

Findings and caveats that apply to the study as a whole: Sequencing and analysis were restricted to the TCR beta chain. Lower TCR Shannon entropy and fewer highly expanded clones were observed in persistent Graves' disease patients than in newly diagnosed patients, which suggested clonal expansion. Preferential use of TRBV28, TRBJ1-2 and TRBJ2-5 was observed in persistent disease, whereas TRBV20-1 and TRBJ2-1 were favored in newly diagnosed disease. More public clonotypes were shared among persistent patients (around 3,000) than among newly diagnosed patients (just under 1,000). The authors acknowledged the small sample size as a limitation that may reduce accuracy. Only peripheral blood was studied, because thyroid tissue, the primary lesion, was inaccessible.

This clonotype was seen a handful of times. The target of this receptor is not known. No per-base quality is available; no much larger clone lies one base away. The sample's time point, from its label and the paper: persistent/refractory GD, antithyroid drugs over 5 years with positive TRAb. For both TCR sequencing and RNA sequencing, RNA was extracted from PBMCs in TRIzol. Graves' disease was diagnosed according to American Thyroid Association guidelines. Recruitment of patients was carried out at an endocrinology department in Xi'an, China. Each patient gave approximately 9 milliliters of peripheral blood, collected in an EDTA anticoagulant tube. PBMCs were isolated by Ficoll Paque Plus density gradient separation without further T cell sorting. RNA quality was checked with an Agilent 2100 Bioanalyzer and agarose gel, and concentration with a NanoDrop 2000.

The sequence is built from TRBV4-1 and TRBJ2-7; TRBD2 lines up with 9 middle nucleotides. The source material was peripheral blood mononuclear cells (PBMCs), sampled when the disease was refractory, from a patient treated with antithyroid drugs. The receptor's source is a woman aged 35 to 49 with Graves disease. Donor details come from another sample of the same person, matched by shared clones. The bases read TGCGCCAGCAGCCAATGGTGGGCTGCGGGAGGGGTCTACGAGCAGTACTTC. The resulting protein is CASSQWWAAGGVYEQYF.